Here is one TCR beta chain with its context. Its antigen is unidentified. CDR3 size: 15 residues. CDR1 and CDR2 from the germline V gene are LNHNV and YYDKDF (reference sequence). The ends lost 2 bases at V and 1 base at J; junction bases unmatched: 1. A multiplex PCR was run with 60 Vbeta primers and 13 Jbeta primers. TCRdb's table, derived via immunoSEQ multiplex PCR, lists solely in-frame clones and lacks some. This repertoire shows some 190,000 clones, roughly 81% found once; its top ten account for approximately 2.1%. The source of the sample is a study of cytomegalovirus exposure and HLA in healthy donors. Study results and caveats: According to an earlier analysis, most TCR beta V segments yielded productive rearrangements about 90% or about 30% of the time. V- and J-gene trimming of TCR beta was linked (in a later analysis) to a missense DCLRE1C variant.

The receptor comes from a woman aged 30 to 39 in good health and CMV-seropositive. V is TRBV15 and J is TRBJ1-3; 8 bases align to TRBD1. The sequencing input was PBMCs. The CDR3 loop reads CATSRRTGSGNTIYF. CDR3 in DNA: TGTGCCACCAGCAGAAGGACAGGGTCTGGAAACACCATATATTTT. Using reference TRBV15 and TRBJ1-3 for the parts outside the CDR3, the full variable domain is DAMVIQNPRYQVTQFGKPVTLSCSQTLNHNVMYWYQQKSSQAPKLLFHYYDKDFNNEADTPDNFQSRRPNTSFCFLDIRSPGLGDTAMYLCATSRRTGSGNTIYFGEGSWLTVV.